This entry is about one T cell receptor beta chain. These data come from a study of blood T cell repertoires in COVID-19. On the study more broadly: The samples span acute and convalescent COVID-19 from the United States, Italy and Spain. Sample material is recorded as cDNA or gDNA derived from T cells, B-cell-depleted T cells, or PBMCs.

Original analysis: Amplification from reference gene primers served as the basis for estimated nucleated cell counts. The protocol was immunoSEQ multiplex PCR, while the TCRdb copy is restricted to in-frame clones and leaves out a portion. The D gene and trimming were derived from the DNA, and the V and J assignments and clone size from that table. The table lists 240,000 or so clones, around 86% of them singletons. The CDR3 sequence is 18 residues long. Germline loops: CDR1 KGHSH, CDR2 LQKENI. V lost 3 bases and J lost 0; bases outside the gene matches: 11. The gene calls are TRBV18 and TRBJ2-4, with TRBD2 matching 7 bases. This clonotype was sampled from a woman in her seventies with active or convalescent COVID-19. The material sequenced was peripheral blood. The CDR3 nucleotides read TGTGCCAGCTCACCCCCCGGGGGGTCAGGACAAGCCAAAAACATTCAGTACTTC. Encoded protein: CASSPPGGSGQAKNIQYF.